The TCR beta chain described here comes from a study of neoadjuvant anti-PD-1 for oral cavity cancer. Study background: Non-progressing patients received a fourth nivolumab dose near day 43, then surgery on days 50-56. The study, taken as a whole, reports: Only three patients per response group were TCR-analyzed; validation needed.

As concerns this clone: Its antigen is currently unknown.

The CDR3 is 17 residues long. CDR1 and CDR2 (germline): SGHAT, FQNNGV. The ends lost 3 bases at V and 1 base at J; junction bases unmatched: 8. This sample's time point: after neoadjuvant nivolumab, at surgical resection. These newly diagnosed stage II-IVA oral cavity squamous cell carcinoma patients had no prior systemic or radiation treatment. Here immunoSEQ multiplex PCR was the method, and the copy in TCRdb shows in-frame clones only, minus some. The profile shows around 65,000 clones, roughly nine tenths of them singletons. The sequencing used PBMCs, collected after nivolumab (anti-PD-1) treatment. This chain connects TRBV11-2 to TRBJ2-1; 8 positions match TRBD2. This TCR derives from a person aged 40 to 85 with oral cavity squamous cell carcinoma. CDR3 sequence: CASSLLPGTSSYNEQFF. Written as DNA, the CDR3 is TGTGCCAGCAGCTTGCTTCCCGGGACTAGTTCCTACAATGAGCAGTTCTTC.